The 22 T cell receptor beta chains below were found in one sample sequenced in a study of cytomegalovirus exposure and HLA in healthy donors. The PCR ran on 60 Vbeta and 13 Jbeta primers. Data came from immunoSEQ multiplex PCR; TCRdb stores just in-frame clones and leaves some out. The sample consists of about 130,000 clones, roughly 79% of them appearing once. Sequencing was carried out using PBMCs. The receptors stem from a man younger than 35 in good health and CMV-seronegative.

The chain recombines TRBV5-6 with TRBJ1-3, with D uncertain. Looked up from germline, CDR1 is SGHDT and CDR2 is YYEEEE. The CDR3 has 15 residues. The V end was cut by 0 bases, the J end by 3 bases, with 10 bases between. The CDR3 DNA reads TGTGCCAGCAGCTTGGAACGAGGACTTGGAAACACCATATATTTT. Translated, it gives CASSLERGLGNTIYF.

The chain's CDR3 is CATSLAGTGSGGYTF. In DNA form, the CDR3 reads TGTGCCACCAGCCTTGCCGGGACAGGGTCAGGGGGCTACACCTTC. The chain links TRBV15 to TRBJ1-2; 9 nucleotides agree with TRBD1. CDR3 length: 15 amino acids. Germline CDR1 reads LNHNV; CDR2 reads YYDKDF (reference sequence). V lost 5 bases, J lost 8 bases, and 12 bases stayed unmatched.

V gene TRBV10-3 combines with J gene TRBJ1-5, with 8 nucleotides matching TRBD1. Trimming removed 9 bases from V and 4 bases from J; junction bases left unmatched: 5. There are 13 residues in the CDR3. The germline gives CDR1 ENHRY, CDR2 SYGVKD. The CDR3: CAIWTGPNQPQHF. The CDR3 DNA is TGTGCCATATGGACAGGGCCGAATCAGCCCCAGCATTTT.

The V gene is TRBV4-3, the J gene TRBJ2-6, with 12 positions matching TRBD1. The trim removed 3 bases at V and 5 bases at J, leaving 11 bases unmatched. Germline CDR1 and CDR2: LGHNA and YSLEER. This CDR3 spans 19 amino acids. This CDR3 reads CASSQGQGAIPPRANVLTF. For the CDR3, the DNA is TGCGCCAGCAGCCAGGGACAGGGGGCCATCCCTCCTAGGGCCAACGTCCTGACTTTC.

The chain is built from TRBV4-3 and TRBJ2-7, with D possibly TRBD1 on 6 matching bases. The V and J ends lost 5 bases and 6 bases respectively, with 17 bases between them. CDR1 and CDR2 (germline): LGHNA, YSLEER. The CDR3 loop spans 14 amino acids. This chain's CDR3 is CASSYSMGAGEQYF. In nucleotides, the CDR3 is TGCGCCAGCAGCTACAGTATGGGGGCAGGCGAGCAGTACTTC.

J is TRBJ1-5 and V is TRBV5-5; possibly TRBD1 for D (6 bases). The CDR3 covers 17 residues. Per the germline V gene, CDR1 is SGHKS and CDR2 is YYEKEE (reference sequence). V dropped 0 bases and J dropped 1 base, with 14 bases sitting between them. The CDR3 spells CASSLAGRGRSNQPQHF. The CDR3 nucleotides read TGTGCCAGCAGCTTGGCCGGCAGGGGTAGGAGCAATCAGCCCCAGCATTTT.

The chain has TRBV6-5 and TRBJ2-3; the D is unclear. The CDR3 covers 15 residues. CDR1 MNHEY and CDR2 SVGAGI come from the germline V gene. Trimming removed 2 bases at V and 2 bases at J, with 11 bases between. CDR3 sequence: CASSYGWLITDTQYF. The CDR3, as DNA: TGTGCCAGCAGTTACGGCTGGCTGATCACAGATACGCAGTATTTT.

This chain connects TRBV5-6 to TRBJ2-1, with TRBD1 matching 7 bases. This CDR3 is built from 16 residues. CDR1 SGHDT and CDR2 YYEEEE come from the germline V gene. Trimming removed 1 base from V and 7 bases from J; junction bases left unmatched: 11. The CDR3, as DNA: TGTGCCAGCAGCTTGTGGCTCCGACAGGGAAGGAATGAGCAGTTCTTC. This encodes CASSLWLRQGRNEQFF.

This clone occurred once. The rearrangement joins TRBV5-6 to TRBJ2-7; D is unclear. Germline CDR1 and CDR2: SGHDT and YYEEEE. V lost 4 bases, J lost 2 bases, and 10 bases lay in between. The CDR3 has 13 amino acids. The CDR3 DNA reads TGTGCCAGCAGCCCGGTTGCGACCTACGAGCAGTACTTC. Protein product: CASSPVATYEQYF. Looking up the rest from reference TRBV5-6 and TRBJ2-7 gives the full variable domain: DAGVTQSPTHLIKTRGQQVTLRCSPKSGHDTVSWYQQALGQGPQFIFQYYEEEERQRGNFPDRFSGHQFPNYSSELNVNALLLGDSALYLCASSPVATYEQYFGPGTRLTVT.

The CDR3 loop reads CASSDRLGKDTQYF. As DNA, the CDR3 is TGTGCCAGCAGTGACCGGCTAGGCAAAGATACGCAGTATTTT. The chain recombines TRBV2 with TRBJ2-3; D unresolved. Germline values: CDR1 SNHLY, CDR2 FYNNEI. With 3 bases removed from V and 5 bases from J, the gap between germline ends came to 12 bases. CDR3 length: 14 residues. Full variable domain (remainder filled in from reference TRBV2 and TRBJ2-3): EPEVTQTPSHQVTQMGQEVILRCVPISNHLYFYWYRQILGQKVEFLVSFYNNEISEKSEIFDDQFSVERPDGSNFTLKIRSTKLEDSAMYFCASSDRLGKDTQYFGPGTRLTVL.

This clone was detected only a few times. The rearrangement uses TRBV10-1 and TRBJ1-1, with 9 bases matching TRBD1. The length of the CDR3 is 15 residues. The germline gives CDR1 WNHNN, CDR2 SYGVQD (reference sequence). V lost 5 bases, J lost 3 bases, and 7 bases stayed unmatched. For the CDR3, the DNA is TGCGCCAGCAGTCCTGGGACAGGGTGGGACACTGAAGCTTTCTTT. Translation gives CASSPGTGWDTEAFF.

This clone was recorded once. The chain carries TRBV9 and TRBJ2-3; a possible D gene is TRBD1 (6 bases). This CDR3 spans 16 amino acids. CDR1 is SGDLS, CDR2 YYNGEE, per germline. V was clipped by 0 bases and J by 2 bases, with 13 bases between them. In DNA, the CDR3 is TGTGCCAGCAGCGTAGTCATGGGGACAATCACAGATACGCAGTATTTT. Protein sequence: CASSVVMGTITDTQYF. Full variable domain (outside the CDR3, taken from reference TRBV9 and TRBJ2-3): DSGVTQTPKHLITATGQRVTLRCSPRSGDLSVYWYQQSLDQGLQFLIQYYNGEERAKGNILERFSAQQFPDLHSELNLSSLELGDSALYFCASSVVMGTITDTQYFGPGTRLTVL.

J is TRBJ1-1 and V is TRBV30; no definite D call. Trimming took off 4 bases at V and 3 bases at J, with 12 bases between the two ends. CDR3 length equals 13 residues. Germline loops: CDR1 GTSNPN, CDR2 SVGIG (reference sequence). This CDR3 is CAWKNFGDTEAFF. In DNA, the CDR3 is TGTGCCTGGAAAAATTTCGGGGACACTGAAGCTTTCTTT. The full variable domain, completed using reference TRBV30 and TRBJ1-1, is SQTIHQWPATLVQPVGSPLSLECTVEGTSNPNLYWYRQAAGRGLQLLFYSVGIGQISSEVPQNLSASRPQDRQFILSSKKLLLSDSGFYLCAWKNFGDTEAFFGQGTRLTVV.

The chain has TRBV30 and TRBJ2-7; TRBD2 might be the D (6 bases). Trimming took off 2 bases at V and 2 bases at J, with 13 bases between the two ends. This CDR3 contains 14 residues. In germline, CDR1 is GTSNPN, CDR2 SVGIG (reference sequence). CDR3 DNA sequence: TGTGCCTGGAGTCCCCTGGGGAGGCCCTACGAGCAGTACTTC. Translated, it gives CAWSPLGRPYEQYF.

The chain links TRBV7-2 to TRBJ2-5; the match to TRBD1 covers 8 bases. Germline V lookup: CDR1 SGHTA, CDR2 FQGNSA. The V and J ends lost 3 bases and 5 bases, in that order; junction bases with no gene match: 8. The CDR3 spans 15 residues. DNA for the CDR3: TGTGCCAGCAGCTTGGGGACAGGACTGAGGGAGACCCAGTACTTC. Translation gives CASSLGTGLRETQYF.

The chain combines TRBV6-1 with TRBJ1-1; 9 bases map to TRBD1. CDR3 length: 16 amino acids. Trimming cost V 2 bases and J 8 bases; bases outside gene matches: 12. CDR1 and CDR2 (germline): MNHNS, SASEGT. CDR3: CASSETGTGLTGEAFF. The CDR3 DNA is TGTGCCAGCAGTGAAACCGGGACAGGGCTAACGGGGGAAGCTTTCTTT.

The chain carries TRBV4-3 and TRBJ2-7, with 9 bases aligning to TRBD1. J lost 4 bases, V lost 3 bases, and 7 bases had no gene match. The CDR3 loop spans 15 amino acids. Germline values: CDR1 LGHNA, CDR2 YSLEER. CDR3 region: CASSHGQGLMYEQYF. The CDR3 DNA sequence: TGCGCCAGCAGCCATGGACAGGGGCTGATGTACGAGCAGTACTTC.

About this clone: At one boundary the junction diverges from the germline segment, which might be a read error. The genes are TRBV5-3 and TRBJ1-2; D remains unclear. TRBV5-3 is recorded as an ORF, its role being uncertain. The CDR3 length is 10 residues. CDR3 DNA: TGTGCCAGAAGAAACGACGGGCGGGTCTTC. As protein: CARRNDGRVF.

This clone was detected only once. The V call is TRBV27, the J call TRBJ2-7; 7 bases agree with TRBD1. The J segment lost 1 base and the V segment lost 4 bases, leaving 7 bases of the junction unmatched. The CDR3 is 15 residues long. Germline V gene data show CDR1 as MNHEY and CDR2 as SMNVEV (reference sequence). The chain's CDR3 is CASSSRQGVSYEQYF. DNA for the CDR3: TGTGCCAGCAGTTCCCGACAGGGAGTATCCTACGAGCAGTACTTC.

The chain joins TRBV4-2 to TRBJ1-1, with TRBD1 matching over 7 bases. V lost 4 bases and J lost 4; bases outside the gene matches: 15. This CDR3 contains 17 residues. Germline V gives CDR1 LGHNA, CDR2 YNFKEQ. CDR3: CASSPNLYRDRGTEAFF. For the CDR3, the DNA is TGTGCCAGCAGCCCCAACCTGTACCGGGACAGAGGCACTGAAGCTTTCTTT.

This clone was counted a few times. The V and J genes are TRBV5-4 and TRBJ2-5; D gene ambiguous. Per the germline V gene, CDR1 is SGHNT and CDR2 is YYREEE (reference sequence). The CDR3 has 12 residues. Trimming removed 1 base at V and 4 bases at J, with 5 bases between. The CDR3 DNA reads as TGTGCCAGCAGCTTGCCGGGAGAGACCCAGTACTTC. It codes for CASSLPGETQYF.

The V gene is TRBV4-1, the J gene TRBJ2-1; D perhaps matches TRBD2 (6 bases). This CDR3 comprises 15 residues. V lost 3 bases and J 3 bases, leaving 12 bases between the germline ends. Per germline, CDR1 MGHRA and CDR2 YSYEKL. This CDR3 reads CASSQGGESYNEQFF. The CDR3 coding sequence is TGCGCCAGCAGCCAGGGAGGCGAGAGCTACAATGAGCAGTTCTTC.